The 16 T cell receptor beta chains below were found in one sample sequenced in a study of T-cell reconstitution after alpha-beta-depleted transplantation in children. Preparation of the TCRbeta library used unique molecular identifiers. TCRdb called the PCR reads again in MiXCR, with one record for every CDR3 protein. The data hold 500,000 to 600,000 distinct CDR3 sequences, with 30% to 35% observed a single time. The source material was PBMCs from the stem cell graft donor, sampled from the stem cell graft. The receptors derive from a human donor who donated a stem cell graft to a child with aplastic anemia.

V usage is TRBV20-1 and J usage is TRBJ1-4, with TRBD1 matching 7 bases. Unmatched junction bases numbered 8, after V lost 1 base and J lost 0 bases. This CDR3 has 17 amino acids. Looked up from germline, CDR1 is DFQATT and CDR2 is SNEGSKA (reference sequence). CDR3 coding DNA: TGCAGTGCTAGAGTGGTGGGAGGGGGCACAACTAATGAAAAACTGTTTTTT. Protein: CSARVVGGGTTNEKLFF.

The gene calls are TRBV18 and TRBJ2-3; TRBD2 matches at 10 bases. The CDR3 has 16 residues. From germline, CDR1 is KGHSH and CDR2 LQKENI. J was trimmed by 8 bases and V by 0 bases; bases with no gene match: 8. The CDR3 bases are TGTGCCAGCTCACCACCGGGACTAGCGAGTGATCCTACGCAGTATTTT. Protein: CASSPPGLASDPTQYF. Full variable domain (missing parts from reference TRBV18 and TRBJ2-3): NAGVMQNPRHLVRRRGQEARLRCSPMKGHSHVYWYRQLPEEGLKFMVYLQKENIIDESGMPKERFSAEFPKEGPSILRIQQVVRGDSAAYFCASSPPGLASDPTQYFGPGTRLTVL.

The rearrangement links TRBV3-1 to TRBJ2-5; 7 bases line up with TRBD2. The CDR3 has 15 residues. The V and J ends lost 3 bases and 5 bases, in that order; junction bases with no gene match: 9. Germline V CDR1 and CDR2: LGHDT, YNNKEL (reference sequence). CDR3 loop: CASSHHSGKAETQYF. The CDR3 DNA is TGTGCCAGCAGCCACCACAGCGGGAAGGCGGAGACCCAGTACTTC.

The CDR3 is CASLLQFGNTIYF. In DNA form, the CDR3 reads TGTGCCAGCCTCCTCCAGTTTGGAAACACCATATATTTT. This chain joins TRBV12-3 or TRBV12-4 and TRBJ1-3, with D unclear. The V end was cut by 8 bases, the J end by 3 bases, with 11 bases between. This CDR3 spans 13 amino acids.

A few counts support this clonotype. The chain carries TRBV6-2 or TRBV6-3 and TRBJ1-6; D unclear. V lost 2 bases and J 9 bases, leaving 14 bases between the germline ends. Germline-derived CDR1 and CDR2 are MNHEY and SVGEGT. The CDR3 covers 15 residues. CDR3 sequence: CASSYTQVKRSPLHF. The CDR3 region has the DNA TGTGCCAGCAGTTACACCCAGGTGAAACGTTCACCCCTCCACTTT.

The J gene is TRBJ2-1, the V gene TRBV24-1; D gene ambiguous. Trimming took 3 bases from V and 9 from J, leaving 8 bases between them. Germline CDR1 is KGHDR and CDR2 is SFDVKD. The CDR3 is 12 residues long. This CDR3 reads CATSDPSPEQFF. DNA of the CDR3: TGTGCCACCAGTGATCCGAGCCCTGAGCAGTTCTTC.

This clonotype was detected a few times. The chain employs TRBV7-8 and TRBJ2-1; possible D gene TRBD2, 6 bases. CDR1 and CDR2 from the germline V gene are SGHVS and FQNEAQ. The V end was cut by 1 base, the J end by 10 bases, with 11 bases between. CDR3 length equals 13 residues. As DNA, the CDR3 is TGTGCCAGCAGCTTAGGTGGCGGGGTAGAGCAGTTCTTC. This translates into CASSLGGGVEQFF.

The DNA for the CDR3 is TGTGCCAGCAGCGCCCGGGACAGGGGTGGCTATGGCTACACCTTC. Translated, it gives CASSARDRGGYGYTF. The chain employs TRBV14 and TRBJ1-2; 10 bases agree with TRBD1. V dropped 5 bases and J dropped 4; count of bases not matched to a gene: 7. There are 15 residues in the CDR3. Germline CDR1 and CDR2: SGHDN and FVKESK.

CDR3 in amino acids: CASRRDPRDTEAFF. CDR3 coding DNA: TGTGCCAGCAGAAGAGACCCTCGGGACACTGAAGCTTTCTTT. The chain has TRBV7-9 and TRBJ1-1; D gene unclear. Trimming left V 6 bases short and J 3 bases short, with 14 bases between. CDR1 and CDR2 (germline): SEHNR, FQNEAQ (reference sequence). The CDR3 consists of 14 residues.

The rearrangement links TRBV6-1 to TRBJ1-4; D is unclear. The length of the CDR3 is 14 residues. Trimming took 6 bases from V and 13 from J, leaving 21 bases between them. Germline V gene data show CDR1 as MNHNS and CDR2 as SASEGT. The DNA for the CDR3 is TGTGCCAGCAGCTCACACTCCGGGCCCATGCCACTGTTTTTT. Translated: CASSSHSGPMPLFF.

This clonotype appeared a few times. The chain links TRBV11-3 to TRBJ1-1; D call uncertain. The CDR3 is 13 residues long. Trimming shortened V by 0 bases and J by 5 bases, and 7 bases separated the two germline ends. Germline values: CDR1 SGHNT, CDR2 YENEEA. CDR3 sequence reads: CASSLEEGTEAFF. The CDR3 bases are TGTGCCAGCAGCTTAGAGGAGGGAACTGAAGCTTTCTTT.

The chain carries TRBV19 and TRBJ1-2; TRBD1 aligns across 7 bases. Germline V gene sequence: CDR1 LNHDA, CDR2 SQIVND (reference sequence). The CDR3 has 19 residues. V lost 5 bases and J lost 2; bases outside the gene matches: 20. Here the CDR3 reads CASSPTEGQDPWTNYGYTF. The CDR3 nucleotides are TGTGCCAGTAGTCCCACCGAAGGACAGGACCCTTGGACGAACTATGGCTACACCTTC.

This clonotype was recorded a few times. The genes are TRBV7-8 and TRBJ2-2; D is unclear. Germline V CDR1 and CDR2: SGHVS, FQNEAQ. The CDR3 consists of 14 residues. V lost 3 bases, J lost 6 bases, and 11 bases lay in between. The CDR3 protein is CASSLVTVAGELFF. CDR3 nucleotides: TGTGCCAGCAGCTTGGTCACAGTGGCCGGGGAGCTGTTTTTT.

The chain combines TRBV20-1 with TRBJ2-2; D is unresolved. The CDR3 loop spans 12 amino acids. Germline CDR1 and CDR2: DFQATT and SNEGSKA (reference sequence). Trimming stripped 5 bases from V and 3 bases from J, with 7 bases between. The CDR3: CSAGVYTGELFF. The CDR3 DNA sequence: TGCAGTGCTGGGGTGTACACCGGGGAGCTGTTTTTT.

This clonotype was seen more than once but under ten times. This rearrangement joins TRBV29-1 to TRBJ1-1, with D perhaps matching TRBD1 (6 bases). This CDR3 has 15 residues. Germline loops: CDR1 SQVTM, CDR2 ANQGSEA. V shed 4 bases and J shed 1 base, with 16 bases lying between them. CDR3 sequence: CSVAILRGRNTEAFF. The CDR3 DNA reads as TGCAGCGTTGCTATCCTCAGGGGTCGGAACACTGAAGCTTTCTTT.

The CDR3 sequence is CASSPGKWGQGDTEAFF. The CDR3 DNA reads TGTGCCAGCAGTCCCGGGAAATGGGGACAGGGCGACACTGAAGCTTTCTTT. V is TRBV11-2 and J is TRBJ1-1; 9 positions match TRBD1. J gave up 3 bases and V 6 bases, and 14 bases lay outside the gene matches. Germline V gene sequence: CDR1 SGHAT, CDR2 FQNNGV. This CDR3 has 17 amino acids.